This T cell receptor beta chain was found in a study of blood T cells in healthy people across ages. General study points: Reliance upon unsorted PBMCs precluded definitive naive versus antigen-experienced comparison. With age, beta diversity per million T cells declined roughly linearly, significantly by 30 to 50.

Extraction of total RNA produced a minimum of 5 micrograms from each sample. A word on this clonotype: Its antigen is not known.

It was with a sample-barcoded 5' primer and a J-beta primer mix that a second PCR of about 6 to 12 cycles was run. TCRdb re-derived calls from the 5' RACE reads in MiXCR, one entry per CDR3 protein. There are about 680,000 distinct CDR3 sequences in the sample; roughly 49% occur only once, and about a third lies in the top ten. Deletions cut 5 bases from V and 1 base from J, with 16 bases between. Germline V gene lookup returns CDR1 SGHTA and CDR2 FQGNSA. This CDR3 is 16 amino acids long. The source of this sequence is a woman aged 55 to 70 in good health. Material: blood. This sequence joins TRBV7-2 and TRBJ2-3, with D perhaps assigned TRBD1 or TRBD2 (5 bases each). CDR3 coding DNA: TGTGCCAGCAGCCCGAGGCGGCGAGGGGGCACAGATACGCAGTATTTT. It specifies CASSPRRRGGTDTQYF.